The T cell receptor (beta chain) under discussion was sequenced for a study of T-cell reconstitution after alpha-beta-depleted transplantation in children. The authors prepared the TCRbeta library with unique molecular identifiers. TCRdb re-called the PCR reads through MiXCR, storing one row per CDR3 protein. The table shows 700,000 to 950,000 distinct CDR3 sequences, with roughly 15% occurring only once. Specimen: PBMCs, mostly from graft donor cells, collected 360 days after TCRalphabeta/CD19-depleted stem cell transplant. This clonotype was sampled from a male patient younger than 18 who had a stem cell transplant for acute lymphoblastic leukemia, so the T cells may come from the graft donor.

The CDR3 region is CASGTGSMSNYGYTF. Written as DNA, the CDR3 is TGCGCCAGCGGGACAGGGTCGATGTCCAACTATGGCTACACCTTC. V usage is TRBV5-1 and J usage is TRBJ1-2; 9 bases are shared with TRBD1. Trimming at V came to 7 bases and at J to 2 bases, leaving 9 bases not matched to a gene. Germline V CDR1 and CDR2: SGHRS, YFSETQ. The CDR3 has 15 residues.